These 17 T cell receptor beta chains were all obtained from the same sample, sequenced in a study of T cell changes during pregnancy in multiple sclerosis. Using immunoSEQ multiplex PCR, the repertoire was profiled, and TCRdb retains in-frame clones only, with some absent. The sample has tens of thousands of clones; roughly 90% are singletons. Sample: peripheral blood, taken in the first trimester of pregnancy. These receptors all stem from a female donor in good health, enrolled as a control in a pregnancy study.

V is TRBV5-1 and J is TRBJ2-1, with D hard to call. V lost 4 bases, J lost 5 bases, and 10 bases lay in between. Germline assignment: CDR1 SGHRS and CDR2 YFSETQ. CDR3 size: 13 residues. This chain's CDR3 is CASSRSRDNEQFF. In DNA form, the CDR3 reads TGCGCCAGCAGCCGATCACGCGACAATGAGCAGTTCTTC. The variable domain in full, with the rest retrieved from reference TRBV5-1 and TRBJ2-1, is KAGVTQTPRYLIKTRGQQVTLSCSPISGHRSVSWYQQTPGQGLQFLFEYFSETQRNKGNFPGRFSGRQFSNSRSEMNVSTLELGDSALYLCASSRSRDNEQFFGPGTRLTVL.

The chain uses TRBV6-5 and TRBJ2-5, with D perhaps matching TRBD1 (6 bases). CDR3 length equals 15 residues. V lost 2 bases to trimming and J lost 5 bases, with 15 bases between them. In germline, CDR1 is MNHEY, CDR2 SVGAGI. In DNA form, the CDR3 reads TGTGCCAGCAGTTACGTACAACAGGGAAGGGAGACCCAGTACTTC. Translating it yields CASSYVQQGRETQYF.

The V gene is TRBV5-4, the J gene TRBJ2-7, with D possibly TRBD1 on 6 matching bases. Between the trimmed V and J ends, which lost 4 bases and 6 bases, there was a span of 23 bases. The CDR3 consists of 16 residues. Germline V gene data show CDR1 as SGHNT and CDR2 as YYREEE (reference sequence). CDR3 sequence (DNA): TGTGCCAGCAGCCCCGCCCCCCGACAGGTTCTCCTCGAGCAGTACTTC. It encodes CASSPAPRQVLLEQYF.

The J gene is TRBJ2-1, the V gene TRBV2; 10 positions agree with TRBD2. CDR3 length: 16 amino acids. With V trimmed by 1 base and J by 10 bases, 10 bases remained unmatched. CDR1 and CDR2 from the germline V gene are SNHLY and FYNNEI. The CDR3 DNA sequence: TGTGCCAGCAGTGAAGGACGGCTAGCGGGAGAGCGGGAGCAGTTCTTC. Translated, it gives CASSEGRLAGEREQFF.

The J gene is TRBJ2-7, the V gene TRBV5-1, with 10 positions matching TRBD2. Germline-derived CDR1 and CDR2 are SGHRS and YFSETQ. The CDR3 sequence is 15 residues long. V dropped 4 bases and J dropped 4; count of bases not matched to a gene: 8. The DNA of the CDR3 is TGCGCCAGCAGCCCCGGACTAGCGGACCTGTACGAGCAGTACTTC. This gives the protein CASSPGLADLYEQYF.

In this sample, this clone turned up once. This sequence joins TRBV7-9 and TRBJ2-1; TRBD2 might be the D (5 bases). In germline, CDR1 is SEHNR, CDR2 FQNEAQ (reference sequence). The V end lost 8 bases, the J end lost 6 bases, and 14 bases lay between the germline ends. The length of the CDR3 is 13 residues. DNA of the CDR3: TGTGCCAGCCAATCCGGAGGACGCAATGAGCAGTTCTTC. This codes for CASQSGGRNEQFF.

The genes are TRBV5-1 and TRBJ2-3; 11 bases are a match to TRBD2. Germline CDR1 is SGHRS and CDR2 is YFSETQ. With 4 bases clipped from V and 3 bases from J, the junction kept 4 bases outside the gene matches. CDR3 length: 15 residues. DNA of the CDR3: TGCGCCAGCAGCAGGGCTAGCGGGGGGACAGATACGCAGTATTTT. Its protein product is CASSRASGGTDTQYF.

V and J are TRBV4-1 and TRBJ1-2; TRBD1 is a possible D gene (6 bases). Per germline, CDR1 MGHRA and CDR2 YSYEKL. V lost 0 bases and J lost 1, with 9 bases in between. This CDR3 is built from 15 residues. CDR3 residues: CASSQDWGLNYGYTF. CDR3 coding DNA: TGCGCCAGCAGCCAAGATTGGGGGCTTAACTATGGCTACACCTTC.

The rearrangement uses TRBV7-2 and TRBJ2-3; TRBD2 matches 7 bases. The germline V gene has CDR1 SGHTA and CDR2 FQGNSA. The CDR3 is 15 residues long. V trimming: 5 bases; J trimming: 2 bases; junction bases outside the gene matches: 7. The CDR3 sequence: CASSTRLAVTDTQYF. As DNA, the CDR3 is TGTGCCAGCAGCACACGCCTAGCGGTCACAGATACGCAGTATTTT.

In its sample, this clone was seen a few times. The rearrangement uses TRBV14 and TRBJ2-1, with TRBD2 matching over 8 bases. J gave up 7 bases and V 0 bases, and 5 bases lay outside the gene matches. Germline V gene lookup returns CDR1 SGHDN and CDR2 FVKESK. The CDR3 sequence is 15 residues long. This chain's CDR3 is CASSQDSGSRNEQFF. The CDR3, as DNA: TGTGCCAGCAGCCAAGACAGCGGGAGCAGAAATGAGCAGTTCTTC.

This chain connects TRBV7-8 to TRBJ2-3, with 9 bases fitting TRBD1. This CDR3 comprises 16 residues. The V segment lost 4 bases and the J segment 6 bases; nucleotides outside the gene matches: 11. The germline V gene has CDR1 SGHVS and CDR2 FQNEAQ. CDR3 DNA: TGTGCCAGCAGCTCGTGGGACAGGGAGATGACGGATACGCAGTATTTT. Amino acids: CASSSWDREMTDTQYF. Variable domain in full (rest from reference TRBV7-8 and TRBJ2-3): GAGVSQSPRYKVAKRGQDVALRCDPISGHVSLFWYQQALGQGPEFLTYFQNEAQLDKSGLPSDRFFAERPEGSVSTLKIQRTQQEDSAVYLCASSSWDREMTDTQYFGPGTRLTVL.

The rearrangement links TRBV5-1 to TRBJ2-7; 11 bases align to TRBD2. The length of the CDR3 is 15 residues. The V and J ends lost 5 bases and 6 bases, in that order; junction bases with no gene match: 10. Germline loops: CDR1 SGHRS, CDR2 YFSETQ. The CDR3 DNA reads as TGCGCCAGCAGTAAAACTAGCGGGAGCAGTTCCGAGCAGTACTTC. Amino acids: CASSKTSGSSSEQYF.

The DNA of the CDR3 is TGTGCCAGCACACCGACAGGGGCACCCGAAAAACTGTTTTTT. It translates to CASTPTGAPEKLFF. The chain is built from TRBV19 and TRBJ1-4; 8 bases match TRBD1. CDR1 LNHDA and CDR2 SQIVND come from the germline V gene (reference sequence). Trimming at V came to 9 bases and at J to 8 bases, leaving 11 bases not matched to a gene. The CDR3 consists of 14 residues.

As regards this clone: A junction end diverges from the germline sequence, so it may reflect a read error. The CDR3 nucleotides are TGTGCCAGCTCTCCACTAGCGGGAGGGAACAATGAGCAGTTCTTC. Translation: CASSPLAGGNNEQFF. The chain carries TRBV18 and TRBJ2-1, with TRBD2 matching 13 bases. Germline V CDR1 and CDR2: KGHSH, LQKENI. The CDR3 runs to 15 residues.

This sequence joins TRBV2 and TRBJ1-2, with D perhaps matching TRBD1 (5 bases). The CDR3 runs 13 residues. CDR1 is SNHLY and CDR2 is FYNNEI in the germline V gene. The germline V and J ends were trimmed by 7 bases and 8 bases, with 17 bases remaining between them. CDR3 in amino acids: CASNVGVAGGYTF. CDR3 DNA sequence: TGTGCCAGCAACGTAGGGGTGGCGGGGGGCTACACCTTC. Full variable domain (rest looked up from reference TRBV2 and TRBJ1-2): EPEVTQTPSHQVTQMGQEVILRCVPISNHLYFYWYRQILGQKVEFLVSFYNNEISEKSEIFDDQFSVERPDGSNFTLKIRSTKLEDSAMYFCASNVGVAGGYTFGSGTRLTVV.

This chain connects TRBV7-9 to TRBJ2-1; the D is unclear. The germline gives CDR1 SEHNR, CDR2 FQNEAQ (reference sequence). The V end was cut by 5 bases, the J end by 4 bases, with 9 bases between. The CDR3 has 13 residues. This chain's CDR3 is CASSRGSYNEQFF. DNA for the CDR3: TGTGCCAGCAGCCGAGGTTCTTACAATGAGCAGTTCTTC.

The chain has TRBV2 and TRBJ2-2; 7 nucleotides match TRBD2. CDR3 length: 14 residues. In germline, CDR1 is SNHLY, CDR2 FYNNEI. Trimming cost V 4 bases and J 6 bases; bases outside gene matches: 5. The CDR3 protein is CASSGLALSGELFF. The CDR3 DNA reads as TGTGCCAGCAGTGGACTAGCACTTTCCGGGGAGCTGTTTTTT.